One TCR beta chain is described in this entry. The sample belongs to a study of blood T cell repertoires in COVID-19. Study summary: Acute and convalescent COVID-19 samples came from the United States, Italy and Spain. Sources were T cells, B-cell-depleted T cells, or PBMCs; the material itself was cDNA or gDNA.

The length of the CDR3 is 18 residues. Here immunoSEQ multiplex PCR was the method, and the copy in TCRdb shows in-frame clones only, minus some. The sample shows about 88,000 clones, 90% of them seen only once. The sequence was obtained from a man in his 60s with acute or convalescent COVID-19. The J gene is TRBJ2-2, the V gene TRBV21-1; the D call of TRBD2 is as the table states it, not checked on the DNA. TRBV21-1 is labeled a pseudogene. Sequencing input: peripheral blood. CDR3 loop: CASSKGFAGGLNTGELFF. As DNA, the CDR3 is TGTGCCAGCAGCAAAGGCTTTGCGGGGGGACTAAACACCGGGGAGCTGTTTTTT.